The clone carrying this T cell receptor beta chain was observed a handful of times. Its antigen remains unknown. Profiling relied on immunoSEQ multiplex PCR, and the TCRdb table lists in-frame clones only, not all of them. The sample has 35,000 to 45,000 clones, 80% to 90% seen once. Germline CDR1 LGHNA, CDR2 YNFKEQ. The trim removed 5 bases at V and 2 bases at J, leaving 14 bases unmatched. This CDR3 is built from 18 residues. The data stem from a study of OX40 agonist ivuxolimab in advanced cancers. At the level of the study: Prior checkpoint blockade (anti-PD-1, anti-PD-L1 or anti-CTLA-4) was permitted; 40% had it.

Overall study findings and caveats: The antigens recognized by the expanded peripheral T cells, that is their antigen specificity, were not determined.

The V call is TRBV4-2, the J call TRBJ2-3; 9 bases map to TRBD2. The receptor was isolated from an adult with an advanced solid tumor such as melanoma, head and neck, liver or kidney cancer. The material sequenced was CD4+ or CD8+ T cells sorted from blood, taken in a trial of the OX40 agonist ivuxolimab. DNA of the CDR3: TGTGCCAGCAGCTCGCAAAAGGGCGGGGGGGCCATCACAGATACGCAGTATTTT. As protein: CASSSQKGGGAITDTQYF.